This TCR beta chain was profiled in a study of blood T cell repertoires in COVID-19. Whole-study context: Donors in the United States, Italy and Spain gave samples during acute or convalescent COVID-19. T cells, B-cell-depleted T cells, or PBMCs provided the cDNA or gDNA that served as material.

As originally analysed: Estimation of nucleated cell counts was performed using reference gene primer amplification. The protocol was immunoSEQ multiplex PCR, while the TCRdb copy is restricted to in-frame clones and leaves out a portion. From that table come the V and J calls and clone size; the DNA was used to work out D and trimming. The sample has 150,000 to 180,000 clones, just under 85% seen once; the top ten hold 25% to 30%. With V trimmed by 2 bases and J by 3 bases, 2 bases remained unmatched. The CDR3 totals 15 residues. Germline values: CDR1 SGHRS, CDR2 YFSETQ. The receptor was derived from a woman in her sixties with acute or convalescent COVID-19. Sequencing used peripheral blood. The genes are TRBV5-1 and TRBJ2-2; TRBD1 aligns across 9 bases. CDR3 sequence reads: CASSFGTGHTGELFF. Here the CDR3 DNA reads TGCGCCAGCAGCTTCGGGACAGGGCACACCGGGGAGCTGTTTTTT.